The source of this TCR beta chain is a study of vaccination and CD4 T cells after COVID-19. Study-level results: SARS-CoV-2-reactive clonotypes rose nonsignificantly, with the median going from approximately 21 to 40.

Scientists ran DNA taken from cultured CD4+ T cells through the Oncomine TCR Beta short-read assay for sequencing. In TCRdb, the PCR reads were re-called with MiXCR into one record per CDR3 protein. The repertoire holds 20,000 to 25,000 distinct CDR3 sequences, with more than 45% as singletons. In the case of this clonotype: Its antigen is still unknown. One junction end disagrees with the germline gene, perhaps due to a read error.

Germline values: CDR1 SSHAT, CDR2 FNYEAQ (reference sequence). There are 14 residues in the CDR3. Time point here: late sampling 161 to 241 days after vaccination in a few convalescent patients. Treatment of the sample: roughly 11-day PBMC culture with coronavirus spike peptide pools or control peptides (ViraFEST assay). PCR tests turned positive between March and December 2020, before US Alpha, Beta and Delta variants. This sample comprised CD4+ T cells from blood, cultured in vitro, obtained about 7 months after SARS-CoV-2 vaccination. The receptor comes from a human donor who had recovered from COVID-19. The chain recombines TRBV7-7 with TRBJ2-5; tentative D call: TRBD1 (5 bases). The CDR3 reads CASSSTVYEETQYF. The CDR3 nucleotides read TGTGCTAGCAGCTCGACAGTATACGAAGAGACCCAGTACTTC.